The clone carrying this T cell receptor (beta chain) was observed a few times. TCRdb passed the 5' RACE reads through MiXCR, listing each CDR3 protein once. The data contain 8,900 or so distinct CDR3 sequences, about 70% of them singletons. V lost 5 bases, J lost 6 bases, and 9 bases stayed unmatched. There are 15 residues in the CDR3. CDR1 is MNHEY, CDR2 SVGAGI, per germline. The clonotype was recovered from a female donor with breast cancer. Material for sequencing was tumor-infiltrating naive CD4+ T cells sorted from the breast tumor. Regarding subset: naive CD4+ T cells, CD4+CD45RA+CD25-. The chain is built from TRBV6-5 and TRBJ1-5, with TRBD1 matching 8 bases. CDR3: CASSTGQGIGQPQHF. DNA of the CDR3: TGTGCCAGCAGTACCGGACAGGGAATTGGTCAGCCCCAGCATTTT.